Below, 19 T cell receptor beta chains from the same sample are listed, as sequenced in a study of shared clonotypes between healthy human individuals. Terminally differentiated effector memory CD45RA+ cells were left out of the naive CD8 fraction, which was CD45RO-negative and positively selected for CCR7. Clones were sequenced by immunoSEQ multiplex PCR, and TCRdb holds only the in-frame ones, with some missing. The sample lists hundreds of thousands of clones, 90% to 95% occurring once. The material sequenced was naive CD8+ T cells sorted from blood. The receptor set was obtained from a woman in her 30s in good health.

The CDR3 coding sequence is TGTGCCAGCAGCTTAAAAGGCAGGGGACAGCATGGCTACACCTTC. Translated: CASSLKGRGQHGYTF. The chain recombines TRBV11-2 with TRBJ1-2; 7 bases line up with TRBD1. The germline V gene has CDR1 SGHAT and CDR2 FQNNGV. V lost 2 bases to trimming and J lost 6 bases; unmatched junction nucleotides: 9. The CDR3 contains 15 residues. The full variable domain, rest sourced from reference TRBV11-2 and TRBJ1-2, is EAGVAQSPRYKIIEKRQSVAFWCNPISGHATLYWYQQILGQGPKLLIQFQNNGVVDDSQLPKDRFSAERLKGVDSTLKIQPAKLEDSAVYLCASSLKGRGQHGYTFGSGTRLTVV.

CDR3 DNA sequence: TGTGCCAGTAGTCCCCGGACTAGAGGCCCCTACGAGCAGTACTTC. It translates to CASSPRTRGPYEQYF. The genes are TRBV19 and TRBJ2-5; 7 positions agree with TRBD2. The end of the DNA fits TRBJ2-7 better, so the J call may be wrong. The CDR3 spans 15 residues. CDR1 is LNHDA and CDR2 is SQIVND in the germline V gene (reference sequence).

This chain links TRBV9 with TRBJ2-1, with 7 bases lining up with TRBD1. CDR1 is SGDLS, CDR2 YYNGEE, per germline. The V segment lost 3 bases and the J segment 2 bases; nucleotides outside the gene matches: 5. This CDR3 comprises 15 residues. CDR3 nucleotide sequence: TGTGCCAGCAGCGCTACCAGGGGGACCTACAATGAGCAGTTCTTC. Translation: CASSATRGTYNEQFF.

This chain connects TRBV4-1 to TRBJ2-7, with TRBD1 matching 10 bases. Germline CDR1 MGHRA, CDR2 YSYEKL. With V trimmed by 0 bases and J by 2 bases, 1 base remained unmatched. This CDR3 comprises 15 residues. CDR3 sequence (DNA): TGCGCCAGCAGCCAAGATGGGACAGGGGCCTACGAGCAGTACTTC. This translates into CASSQDGTGAYEQYF.

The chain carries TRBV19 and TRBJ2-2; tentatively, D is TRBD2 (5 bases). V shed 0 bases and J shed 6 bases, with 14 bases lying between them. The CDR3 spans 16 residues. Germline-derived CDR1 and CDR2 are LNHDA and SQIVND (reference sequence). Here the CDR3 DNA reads TGTGCCAGTAGTATAGATCCGGGCGGGTCCGCCGGGGAGCTGTTTTTT. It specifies CASSIDPGGSAGELFF.

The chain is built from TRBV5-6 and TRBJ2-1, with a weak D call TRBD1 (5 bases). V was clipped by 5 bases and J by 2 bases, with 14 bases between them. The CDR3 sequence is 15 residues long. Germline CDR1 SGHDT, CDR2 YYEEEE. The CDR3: CASSSVTEAYNEQFF. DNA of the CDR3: TGTGCCAGCAGTTCAGTGACAGAAGCCTACAATGAGCAGTTCTTC.

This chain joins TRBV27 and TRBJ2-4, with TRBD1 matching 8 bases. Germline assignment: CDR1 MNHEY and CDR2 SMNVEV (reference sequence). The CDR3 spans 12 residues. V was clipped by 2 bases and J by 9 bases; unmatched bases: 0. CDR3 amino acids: CASSLGTGIQYF. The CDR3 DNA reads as TGTGCCAGCAGTTTAGGGACAGGCATTCAGTACTTC.

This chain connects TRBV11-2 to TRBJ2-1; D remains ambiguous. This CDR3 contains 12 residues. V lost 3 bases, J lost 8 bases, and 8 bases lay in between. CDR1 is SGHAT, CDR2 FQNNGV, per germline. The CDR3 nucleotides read TGTGCCAGCAGCTTCTCTAGGTATGAGCAGTTCTTC. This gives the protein CASSFSRYEQFF.

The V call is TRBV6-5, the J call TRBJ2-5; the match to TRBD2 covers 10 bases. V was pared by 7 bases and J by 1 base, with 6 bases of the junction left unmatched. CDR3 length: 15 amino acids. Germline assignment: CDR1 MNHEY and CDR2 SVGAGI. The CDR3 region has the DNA TGTGCCAGCAACCCGACTAGCGGGCTCCAAGAGACCCAGTACTTC. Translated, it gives CASNPTSGLQETQYF.

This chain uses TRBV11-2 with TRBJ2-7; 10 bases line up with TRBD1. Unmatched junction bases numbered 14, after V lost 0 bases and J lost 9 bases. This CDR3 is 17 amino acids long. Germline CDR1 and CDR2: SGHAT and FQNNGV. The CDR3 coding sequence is TGTGCCAGCAGCTTAGATCCGGGACAGGGGCCCTCTAACGGGCAGTACTTC. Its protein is CASSLDPGQGPSNGQYF.

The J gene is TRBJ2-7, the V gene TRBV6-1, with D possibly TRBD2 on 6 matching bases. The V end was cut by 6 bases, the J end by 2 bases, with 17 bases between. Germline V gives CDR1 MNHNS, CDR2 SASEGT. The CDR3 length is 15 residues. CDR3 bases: TGTGCCAGCAGATCTCGGGAGTCTGGGGCCTACGAGCAGTACTTC. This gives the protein CASRSRESGAYEQYF.

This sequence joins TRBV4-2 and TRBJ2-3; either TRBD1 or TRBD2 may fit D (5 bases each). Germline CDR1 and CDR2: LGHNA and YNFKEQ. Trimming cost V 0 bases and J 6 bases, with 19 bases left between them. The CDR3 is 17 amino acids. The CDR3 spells CASSQDQHRWDGDTQYF. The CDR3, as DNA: TGTGCCAGCAGCCAAGATCAGCACAGATGGGACGGGGATACGCAGTATTTT.

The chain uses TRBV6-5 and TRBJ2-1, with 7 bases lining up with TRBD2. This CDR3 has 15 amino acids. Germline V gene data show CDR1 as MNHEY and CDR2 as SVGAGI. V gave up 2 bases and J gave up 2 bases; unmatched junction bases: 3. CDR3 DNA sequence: TGTGCCAGCAGTTACGGGGCGGGAGCCTACAATGAGCAGTTCTTC. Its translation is CASSYGAGAYNEQFF.

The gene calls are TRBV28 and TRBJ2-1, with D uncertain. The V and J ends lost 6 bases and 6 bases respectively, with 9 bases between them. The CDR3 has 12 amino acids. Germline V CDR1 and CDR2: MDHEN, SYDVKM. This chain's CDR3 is CASRTSSNEQFF. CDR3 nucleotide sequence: TGTGCCAGCAGAACCTCTAGCAATGAGCAGTTCTTC.

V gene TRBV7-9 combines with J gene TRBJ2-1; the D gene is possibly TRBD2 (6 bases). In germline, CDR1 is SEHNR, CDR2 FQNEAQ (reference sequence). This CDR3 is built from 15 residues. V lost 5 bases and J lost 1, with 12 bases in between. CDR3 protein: CASSDSGLSYNEQFF. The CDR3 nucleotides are TGTGCCAGCAGCGATAGCGGATTATCCTACAATGAGCAGTTCTTC.

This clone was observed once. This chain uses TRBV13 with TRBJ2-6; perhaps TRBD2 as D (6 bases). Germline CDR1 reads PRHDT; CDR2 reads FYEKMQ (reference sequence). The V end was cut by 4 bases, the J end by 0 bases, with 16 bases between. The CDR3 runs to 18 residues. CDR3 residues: CASSSPRLADSGANVLTF. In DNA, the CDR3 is TGTGCCAGCAGCTCCCCTCGCTTAGCGGACTCTGGGGCCAACGTCCTGACTTTC.

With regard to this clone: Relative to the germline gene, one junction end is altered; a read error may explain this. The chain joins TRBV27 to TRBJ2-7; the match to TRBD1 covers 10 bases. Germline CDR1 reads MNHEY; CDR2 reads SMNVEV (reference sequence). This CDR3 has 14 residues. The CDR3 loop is CASSFGTGDVLWSF. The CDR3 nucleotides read TGTGCCAGCAGTTTTGGGACAGGGGACGTCCTGTGGTCCTTC.

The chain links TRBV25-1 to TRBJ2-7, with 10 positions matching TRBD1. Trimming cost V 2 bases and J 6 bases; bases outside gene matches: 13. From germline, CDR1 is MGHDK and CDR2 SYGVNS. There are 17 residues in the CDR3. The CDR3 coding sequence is TGTGCCAGCAGTGAAAAAGCTGCGGGACAGGGGTCCATCGAGCAGTACTTC. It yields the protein CASSEKAAGQGSIEQYF.

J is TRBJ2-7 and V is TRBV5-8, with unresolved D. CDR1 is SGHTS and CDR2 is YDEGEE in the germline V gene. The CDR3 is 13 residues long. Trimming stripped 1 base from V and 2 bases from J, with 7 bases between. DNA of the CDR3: TGTGCCAGCAGCTTGACGGAAACCTACGAGCAGTACTTC. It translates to CASSLTETYEQYF.